A single sample is the source of the 8 T cell receptor beta chains below, sequenced in a study of shared clonotypes between healthy human individuals. The data were produced by immunoSEQ multiplex PCR, yet TCRdb's version contains in-frame clones alone and is incomplete. Of about 2.3 million clones in the sample, 90% to 95% are singletons; the top ten hold 0.3% to 0.4%. The sample was naive CD4+ T cells from PBMCs. The subset is: CD45RA+ positively selected. The receptor source for this set is a man aged 18 to 29 in good health. Some clones in this sample may be carry-over from other donors' samples.

The V gene is TRBV28, the J gene TRBJ2-1; D not certain. Per germline, CDR1 MDHEN and CDR2 SYDVKM. This CDR3 region has 13 residues. V was trimmed by 2 bases and J by 4 bases, leaving 6 bases between them. Here the CDR3 DNA reads TGTGCCAGCAGTTTAAGGCAATACAATGAGCAGTTCTTC. Residues: CASSLRQYNEQFF.

V usage is TRBV25-1 and J usage is TRBJ1-2; D unresolved. Trimming took 8 bases from V and 4 from J, leaving 14 bases between them. CDR3 length: 13 amino acids. Germline V CDR1 and CDR2: MGHDK, SYGVNS. CDR3 sequence: CASDGGLFYGYTF. CDR3 nucleotides: TGTGCCAGCGATGGTGGACTTTTCTATGGCTACACCTTC.

This chain connects TRBV5-1 to TRBJ2-1; D gene ambiguous. The CDR3 has 14 residues. Germline CDR1 SGHRS, CDR2 YFSETQ. The V gene lost 0 bases and the J gene lost 6 bases, with 10 bases spanning the gap. CDR3 coding DNA: TGCGCCAGCAGCTTGGAAGTAACCTCCAATGAGCAGTTCTTC. This sequence encodes CASSLEVTSNEQFF.

The genes are TRBV7-8 and TRBJ2-3; maybe TRBD2 (7 bases). Germline CDR1 and CDR2: SGHVS and FQNEAQ. Trimming stripped 8 bases from V and 3 bases from J, with 21 bases between. This CDR3 has 16 residues. The CDR3 nucleotides read TGTGCCAGCCGACCCCCCGGGCGGGGGCGTACAGATACGCAGTATTTT. Encoded protein: CASRPPGRGRTDTQYF.

The chain combines TRBV28 with TRBJ2-2; D gene unclear. The V and J ends lost 5 bases and 7 bases respectively, with 8 bases between them. The CDR3 contains 12 residues. Germline CDR1 is MDHEN and CDR2 is SYDVKM. In nucleotides, the CDR3 is TGTGCCAGCAGTGGTCGTGGCGGGGAGCTGTTTTTT. Amino acids: CASSGRGGELFF.

The chain recombines TRBV7-3 with TRBJ2-1; perhaps TRBD2 as D (6 bases). V lost 6 bases and J 6 bases, leaving 21 bases between the germline ends. Germline V gene sequence: CDR1 SGHTA, CDR2 FQGTGA. This CDR3 is 16 amino acids long. The CDR3 sequence: CASSFTTGTPFNEQFF. DNA of the CDR3: TGTGCCAGCAGTTTTACAACCGGGACTCCCTTCAATGAGCAGTTCTTC.

This clone has just one count. V usage is TRBV5-1 and J usage is TRBJ2-5; D might be TRBD1 or TRBD2, each matching 5 bases. Germline V gene lookup returns CDR1 SGHRS and CDR2 YFSETQ. This CDR3 spans 15 amino acids. Trimming left V 3 bases short and J 1 base short, with 13 bases between. In DNA form, the CDR3 reads TGCGCCAGCAGCTATGGGACGGTACTCCAAGAGACCCAGTACTTC. The encoded protein is CASSYGTVLQETQYF.

This chain uses TRBV7-9 with TRBJ1-1; 8 bases are a match to TRBD1. With 4 bases clipped from V and 7 bases from J, the junction kept 2 bases outside the gene matches. The CDR3 consists of 12 residues. Germline V lookup: CDR1 SEHNR, CDR2 FQNEAQ (reference sequence). DNA of the CDR3: TGTGCCAGCAGCTCAGGACAGGGTGAAGCTTTCTTT. Protein sequence: CASSSGQGEAFF.